Listed below are T cell receptor beta chains from one sample, sequenced in a study of PD-1 blockade in classical Hodgkin lymphoma. Method: immunoSEQ multiplex PCR; TCRdb's copy keeps in-frame clones and lacks some. There are around 99,000 clones in the sample; 80% to 90% occur only once, and around 15% lies in the top ten. Sequenced material: peripheral blood mononuclear cells (PBMCs), taken before the second cycle of nivolumab. Receptors originate from a human donor with classical Hodgkin lymphoma. CDR3s include the opening cysteine and the closing phenylalanine or tryptophan. The order of the fields is V gene, CDR3 length, J gene, clone size, D gene, CDR3 protein, CDR3 DNA. D genes are given only for firm matches. The listing skips clone size in some rows; elsewhere it reads once, few, many or a size class.

V: TRBV10-3; length: 17; J: TRBJ2-2; size: NA; D: TRBD2; CDR3: CAIAPSGLSANTGELFF; DNA: TGTGCCATCGCCCCTAGCGGGTTATCCGCGAACACCGGGGAGCTGTTTTTT
V: TRBV5-4; length: 12; J: TRBJ2-7; size: NA; D: NA; CDR3: CASSRDSYEQYF; DNA: TGTGCCAGCAGCAGGGACTCCTACGAGCAGTACTTC
V: TRBV11-2; length: 14; J: TRBJ2-7; size: NA; D: NA; CDR3: CASSLDLKVYEQYF; DNA: TGTGCCAGCAGCTTAGATCTTAAGGTCTACGAGCAGTACTTC
V: TRBV6-1; length: 14; J: TRBJ2-3; size: NA; D: NA; CDR3: CASTRDWSTDTQYF; DNA: TGTGCCAGCACCCGGGACTGGAGCACAGATACGCAGTATTTT
V: TRBV30; length: 15; J: TRBJ2-6; size: NA; D: NA; CDR3: CAWSVGYSGANVLTF; DNA: TGTGCCTGGAGTGTCGGCTACTCTGGGGCCAACGTCCTGACTTTC
V: TRBV11-2; length: 14; J: TRBJ1-1; size: NA; D: NA; CDR3: CASSFYGGSTEAFF; DNA: TGTGCCAGCAGCTTTTACGGGGGGAGCACTGAAGCTTTCTTT
V: TRBV7-9; length: 17; J: TRBJ2-1; size: NA; D: TRBD2; CDR3: CASSPNFAGGSYNEQFF; DNA: TGTGCCAGCAGCCCGAATTTCGCGGGAGGGTCCTACAATGAGCAGTTCTTC
V: TRBV5-8; length: 14; J: TRBJ1-5; size: NA; D: TRBD1; CDR3: CASSPDRGRKAQHF; DNA: TGTGCCAGCAGCCCAGACAGGGGGCGCAAGGCCCAGCATTTT
V: TRBV4-1; length: 15; J: TRBJ1-5; size: NA; D: TRBD1; CDR3: CASSQPQGSRQPQHF; DNA: TGCGCCAGCAGCCAGCCACAGGGGTCTCGGCAGCCCCAGCATTTT
V: TRBV19; length: 15; J: TRBJ2-1; size: NA; D: TRBD2; CDR3: CASSIGTSGPNEQFF; DNA: TGTGCCAGTAGTATAGGGACTAGCGGGCCCAATGAGCAGTTCTTC
V: TRBV6-5; length: 14; J: TRBJ1-2; size: NA; D: NA; CDR3: CASKVTANLYGYTF; DNA: TGTGCCAGCAAGGTGACAGCGAACCTCTATGGCTACACCTTC
V: TRBV10-2; length: 14; J: TRBJ2-2; size: NA; D: NA; CDR3: CASSLITNTGELFF; DNA: TGCGCCAGCAGTCTAATTACTAACACCGGGGAGCTGTTTTTT
V: TRBV29-1; length: 12; J: TRBJ2-7; size: NA; D: TRBD2; CDR3: CSVVAGLHEQYF; DNA: TGCAGCGTGGTAGCGGGACTCCACGAGCAGTACTTC
V: TRBV29-1; length: 12; J: TRBJ1-1; size: once; D: NA; CDR3: CSVVSGEAEAFF; DNA: TGCAGCGTTGTGTCGGGGGAGGCTGAAGCTTTCTTT
V: TRBV20-1; length: 11; J: TRBJ2-4; size: NA; D: NA; CDR3: CSATPQNIQYF; DNA: TGCAGTGCTACCCCCCAAAACATTCAGTACTTC
V: TRBV5-5; length: 18; J: TRBJ2-3; size: NA; D: TRBD2; CDR3: CASSLGLAGGPSTDTQYF; DNA: TGTGCCAGCAGCTTGGGACTAGCGGGAGGGCCTAGCACAGATACGCAGTATTTT
V: TRBV19; length: 15; J: TRBJ2-3; size: NA; D: TRBD2; CDR3: CASRLAGGNTDTQYF; DNA: TGTGCCAGTAGGTTAGCGGGAGGAAACACAGATACGCAGTATTTT
V: TRBV5-5; length: 16; J: TRBJ2-2; size: NA; D: TRBD1; CDR3: CASSSGQLGPTGELFF; DNA: TGTGCCAGCAGCTCGGGACAGTTGGGCCCCACCGGGGAGCTGTTTTTT
V: TRBV10-1; length: 15; J: TRBJ2-7; size: NA; D: NA; CDR3: CASSEHRAPTYEQYF; DNA: TGCGCCAGCAGTGAGCACAGGGCCCCCACCTACGAGCAGTACTTC
V: TRBV5-1; length: 15; J: TRBJ2-1; size: few; D: TRBD2; CDR3: CASSGERESYNEQFF; DNA: TGCGCCAGCAGCGGGGAGCGGGAGTCCTACAATGAGCAGTTCTTC
V: TRBV18; length: 15; J: TRBJ1-2; size: NA; D: TRBD1; CDR3: CASSPSGQGAYGYTF; DNA: TGTGCCAGCTCACCATCGGGACAGGGGGCTTACGGCTACACCTTC
V: TRBV14; length: 15; J: TRBJ2-7; size: few; D: TRBD1; CDR3: CASSLDRTGRSEQYF; DNA: TGTGCCAGCAGCCTGGATCGGACAGGGCGGTCGGAGCAGTACTTC
V: TRBV5-4; length: 16; J: TRBJ2-2; size: NA; D: TRBD1; CDR3: CASSLKTGGNTGELFF; DNA: TGTGCCAGCAGCTTGAAAACAGGGGGGAACACCGGGGAGCTGTTTTTT
V: TRBV5-4; length: 15; J: TRBJ2-3; size: NA; D: TRBD2; CDR3: CASSLGTSGTDTQYF; DNA: TGTGCCAGCAGCTTGGGGACTAGCGGCACAGATACGCAGTATTTT
V: TRBV28; length: 16; J: TRBJ1-5; size: NA; D: NA; CDR3: CASSFSIPGNNQPQHF; DNA: TGTGCCAGCAGTTTTAGCATCCCGGGGAACAATCAGCCCCAGCATTTT
V: TRBV6-1; length: 15; J: TRBJ2-7; size: NA; D: TRBD2; CDR3: CASSEGGGRNGEQYF; DNA: TGTGCCAGCAGTGAAGGTGGCGGGAGAAATGGAGAGCAGTACTTC
V: TRBV7-9; length: 15; J: TRBJ2-1; size: NA; D: NA; CDR3: CASSARGSTYNEQFF; DNA: TGTGCCAGCAGCGCAAGGGGGTCCACCTACAATGAGCAGTTCTTC
V: TRBV9; length: 15; J: TRBJ2-5; size: NA; D: TRBD2; CDR3: CASSVALGGEETQYF; DNA: TGTGCCAGCAGCGTAGCTCTGGGGGGGGAAGAGACCCAGTACTTC
V: TRBV30; length: 12; J: TRBJ2-7; size: NA; D: NA; CDR3: CAWRSAIHEQYF; DNA: TGTGCCTGGCGCTCGGCGATTCACGAGCAGTACTTC
V: TRBV5-6; length: 13; J: TRBJ2-7; size: once; D: TRBD2; CDR3: CASSSRLAGEQYF; DNA: TGTGCCAGCAGCTCCCGACTAGCGGGCGAGCAGTACTTC
V: TRBV5-1; length: 15; J: TRBJ1-1; size: NA; D: NA; CDR3: CASKGQGGWNTEAFF; DNA: TGCGCCAGCAAAGGTCAGGGAGGTTGGAACACTGAAGCTTTCTTT
V: TRBV11-2; length: 11; J: TRBJ2-5; size: NA; D: NA; CDR3: CASSFGETQYF; DNA: TGTGCCAGCAGCTTCGGCGAGACCCAGTACTTC
V: TRBV7-2; length: 13; J: TRBJ1-3; size: NA; D: NA; CDR3: CASSLGPGNTIYF; DNA: TGTGCCAGCAGCTTAGGGCCCGGAAACACCATATATTTT
V: TRBV19; length: 16; J: TRBJ2-7; size: NA; D: TRBD2; CDR3: CASSLHGTSGTYEQYF; DNA: TGTGCCAGTAGTCTCCATGGGACTAGCGGGACCTACGAGCAGTACTTC
V: TRBV28; length: 16; J: TRBJ1-2; size: NA; D: TRBD1; CDR3: CASSLPRGQGIIRMVF; DNA: TGTGCCAGCAGTTTGCCCAGAGGACAGGGGATTATCCGAATGGTCTTC
V: TRBV10-3; length: 14; J: TRBJ1-1; size: NA; D: TRBD1; CDR3: CAIRDRTGNTEAFF; DNA: TGTGCCATCAGGGACAGGACTGGGAACACTGAAGCTTTCTTT
V: TRBV7-6; length: 15; J: TRBJ2-7; size: NA; D: NA; CDR3: CASSPRLGPSYEQYF; DNA: TGTGCCAGCAGCCCTAGACTAGGACCATCCTACGAGCAGTACTTC
V: TRBV18; length: 13; J: TRBJ1-2; size: NA; D: TRBD1; CDR3: CASSPDRVRGYTF; DNA: TGTGCCAGCTCACCTGACAGGGTCCGCGGCTACACCTTC
V: TRBV9; length: 15; J: TRBJ1-3; size: NA; D: TRBD1; CDR3: CASSGTGLMGDTIYF; DNA: TGTGCCAGCAGCGGGACAGGGCTAATGGGAGACACCATATATTTT
V: TRBV5-1; length: 15; J: TRBJ2-7; size: once; D: TRBD2; CDR3: CASSPASGYSYEQYF; DNA: TGCGCCAGCAGCCCAGCTAGCGGCTACTCCTACGAGCAGTACTTC
V: TRBV5-6; length: 15; J: TRBJ2-5; size: NA; D: NA; CDR3: CASSLLGTDEETQYF; DNA: TGTGCCAGCAGCTTGTTAGGGACGGACGAAGAGACCCAGTACTTC
V: TRBV5-1; length: 13; J: TRBJ1-2; size: NA; D: NA; CDR3: CASSLRTDYGYTF; DNA: TGCGCCAGCAGCTTGAGGACGGACTATGGCTACACCTTC
V: TRBV28; length: 18; J: TRBJ1-2; size: NA; D: TRBD1; CDR3: CASSSLSWDREIGDGYTF; DNA: TGTGCCAGCAGCTCACTAAGTTGGGACAGGGAAATCGGGGATGGCTACACCTTC
V: TRBV6-5; length: 14; J: TRBJ2-1; size: NA; D: NA; CDR3: CARPRTDSYNEQFF; DNA: TGTGCCAGACCTCGGACCGACTCCTACAATGAGCAGTTCTTC
V: TRBV11-3; length: 17; J: TRBJ2-2; size: NA; D: NA; CDR3: CASSLGRGASDTGELFF; DNA: TGTGCCAGCAGCTTAGGGAGGGGGGCCTCGGACACCGGGGAGCTGTTTTTT